The 27 T cell receptor beta chains below were found in one sample sequenced in a study of vaccination and CD4 T cells after COVID-19. Specified treatment: approximately 9-day PBMC culture with coronavirus spike peptide pools or control peptides (ViraFEST assay). The Oncomine TCR Beta short-read assay was applied to DNA of cultured CD4+ T cells. From the PCR reads, TCRdb called clonotypes with MiXCR, one entry per CDR3 protein. The sample lists approximately 9,600 distinct CDR3 sequences; about 47% were seen once. These TCRs' antigens remain unknown. Sequenced sample: CD4+ T cells from blood, cultured in vitro. The receptors stem from a human donor who had recovered from COVID-19.

The chain is built from TRBV10-3 and TRBJ2-7, with 10 positions matching TRBD1. The V and J ends lost 6 bases and 2 bases, in that order; junction bases with no gene match: 7. The CDR3 has 15 amino acids. Germline CDR1 reads ENHRY; CDR2 reads SYGVKD. CDR3 sequence (DNA): TGTGCCATCAGCGCTTTTGGGACAGGGGCCTACGAGCAGTACTTC. Its translation is CAISAFGTGAYEQYF.

For the CDR3, the DNA is TGTGCCAGCAGCCAAGAAGGGGGGCACACTGAAGCTTTCTTT. Translation: CASSQEGGHTEAFF. The J gene is TRBJ1-1, the V gene TRBV4-2; possible D gene TRBD1, 6 bases. CDR1 and CDR2 from the germline V gene are LGHNA and YNFKEQ. V was pared by 0 bases and J by 3 bases, with 8 bases between. This CDR3 region has 14 residues.

Only a few counts were recorded for this clonotype. The rearrangement joins TRBV4-2 to TRBJ2-5; the D gene is possibly TRBD2 (6 bases). V dropped 1 base and J dropped 4 bases, with 10 bases sitting between them. The CDR3 consists of 14 residues. The germline CDR1 and CDR2 sequences are LGHNA and YNFKEQ. The CDR3 DNA follows: TGTGCCAGCAGCCAAGGAACTAGCCGAGAGACCCAGTACTTC. Amino acid sequence: CASSQGTSRETQYF.

In its sample, this clonotype was seen once. This chain uses TRBV5-1 with TRBJ1-2; possibly TRBD1 for D (6 bases). The V end was cut by 3 bases, the J end by 5 bases, with 14 bases between. Germline V lookup: CDR1 SGHRS, CDR2 YFSETQ. CDR3 size: 14 residues. The CDR3 loop is CASSWETGLYGYTF. DNA for the CDR3: TGCGCCAGCAGCTGGGAGACAGGCCTTTATGGCTACACCTTC.

This clonotype was seen more than once but under ten times. This sequence joins TRBV7-9 and TRBJ2-3; 11 bases align to TRBD1. V shed 2 bases, J shed 4 bases, and the junction held 5 bases outside the gene matches. The CDR3 sequence is 16 residues long. From germline, CDR1 is SEHNR and CDR2 FQNEAQ (reference sequence). In DNA form, the CDR3 reads TGTGCCAGCAGCTTACGGCCGGGACAGGGGGCAGATACGCAGTATTTT. It translates to CASSLRPGQGADTQYF.

The chain has TRBV6-1 and TRBJ1-1, with D hard to call. Deletions cut 9 bases from V and 0 bases from J, with 11 bases between. Germline V gene sequence: CDR1 MNHNS, CDR2 SASEGT. The CDR3 is 13 amino acids. The CDR3 reads CASSIDLNTEAFF. CDR3 nucleotides: TGTGCCAGTAGTATAGACCTGAACACTGAAGCTTTCTTT.

This chain uses TRBV11-2 with TRBJ2-1; D unresolved. CDR1 and CDR2 from the germline V gene are SGHAT and FQNNGV. Trimming took off 3 bases at V and 6 bases at J, with 18 bases between the two ends. The CDR3 spans 16 residues. CDR3 amino acids: CASSFQVGIGSNEQFF. The DNA for the CDR3 is TGTGCCAGCAGCTTTCAGGTGGGAATAGGGTCCAATGAGCAGTTCTTC.

The V and J genes are TRBV30 and TRBJ1-2; perhaps TRBD1 as D (6 bases). In germline, CDR1 is GTSNPN, CDR2 SVGIG (reference sequence). The V gene lost 0 bases and the J gene lost 1 base, with 15 bases spanning the gap. CDR3 length equals 16 residues. The CDR3 sequence is CAWSVYRARDNYGYTF. The CDR3 DNA is TGTGCCTGGAGTGTATACAGGGCACGGGATAACTATGGCTACACCTTC.

This clonotype was observed a few times. V is TRBV7-9 and J is TRBJ1-6; TRBD1 matches at 7 bases. V lost 8 bases, J lost 5 bases, and 6 bases stayed unmatched. Germline values: CDR1 SEHNR, CDR2 FQNEAQ (reference sequence). This CDR3 comprises 14 residues. The CDR3: CASGRDSNNSPLHF. The CDR3 DNA follows: TGTGCCAGCGGCCGGGACAGTAATAATTCACCCCTCCACTTT.

The chain combines TRBV2 with TRBJ1-5; the D is unclear. Germline loops: CDR1 SNHLY, CDR2 FYNNEI. There are 13 residues in the CDR3. Deletions cut 5 bases from V and 3 bases from J, with 8 bases between. CDR3 nucleotide sequence: TGTGCCAGCAGTCCCCACCCCAATCAGCCCCAGCATTTT. It encodes CASSPHPNQPQHF.

V and J are TRBV28 and TRBJ2-7, with D perhaps matching TRBD1 or TRBD2 (5 bases each). Germline CDR1 and CDR2: MDHEN and SYDVKM. The CDR3 is 14 amino acids. V lost 6 bases to trimming and J lost 1 base, with 13 bases between them. CDR3 region: CASRRDPSSYEQYF. As DNA, the CDR3 is TGTGCCAGCAGGAGGGACCCATCTTCCTACGAGCAGTACTTC.

The chain carries TRBV24-1 and TRBJ2-7, with 15 bases that match TRBD2. CDR3 length: 19 residues. Looked up from germline, CDR1 is KGHDR and CDR2 is SFDVKD. The J segment lost 3 bases and the V segment lost 7 bases, leaving 15 bases of the junction unmatched. The CDR3 is CATSDGQAGLAGGHYEQYF. The CDR3 nucleotides are TGTGCCACCAGCGACGGACAGGCGGGACTAGCGGGGGGCCACTACGAGCAGTACTTC.

This clonotype showed up just a few times. This chain joins TRBV20-1 and TRBJ2-2; 12 nucleotides match TRBD2. The germline gives CDR1 DFQATT, CDR2 SNEGSKA (reference sequence). J lost 3 bases, V lost 5 bases, and 4 bases had no gene match. The CDR3 spans 15 residues. This CDR3 is CSAQTSGRDTGELFF. The CDR3 coding sequence is TGCAGTGCTCAGACTAGCGGGAGAGACACCGGGGAGCTGTTTTTT.

Worth noting for this clonotype: One end of the junction varies from germline; a read error may be responsible. The V call is TRBV11-2, the J call TRBJ1-2; D is unresolved. Germline V gene lookup returns CDR1 SGHAT and CDR2 FQNNGV. This CDR3 region has 12 residues. CDR3: CASSPGPYAYTF. In nucleotides, the CDR3 is TGTGCCAGCAGCCCAGGACCCTATGCCTACACCTTC.

This clonotype has more than one count but fewer than ten. The chain links TRBV20-1 to TRBJ1-6; tentative D call: TRBD1 (5 bases). V lost 0 bases and J lost 3, with 15 bases in between. Germline V gene data show CDR1 as DFQATT and CDR2 as SNEGSKA (reference sequence). The CDR3 contains 17 residues. CDR3: CSARDQGRTIYNSPLHF. DNA for the CDR3: TGCAGTGCTAGAGATCAGGGTCGGACTATCTATAATTCACCCCTCCACTTT.

In nucleotides, the CDR3 is TGTGCTAGTGGTTCAAGACAGTCCCCGAACAGCAATCAGCCCCAGCATTTT. Residues: CASGSRQSPNSNQPQHF. The chain carries TRBV12-5 and TRBJ1-5; tentatively, D is TRBD1 (5 bases). Trimming removed 4 bases at V and 1 base at J, with 17 bases between. Germline CDR1 reads LGHNT; CDR2 reads FRNRAP. The CDR3 runs 17 residues.

There are a few counts of this clonotype. The rearrangement uses TRBV24-1 and TRBJ2-1; 7 bases are shared with TRBD1. Trimming at V came to 4 bases and at J to 0 bases, leaving 5 bases not matched to a gene. Germline V CDR1 and CDR2: KGHDR, SFDVKD. This CDR3 spans 16 amino acids. CDR3 residues: CATSDNRGSSYNEQFF. DNA for the CDR3: TGTGCCACCAGTGACAACAGGGGAAGCTCCTACAATGAGCAGTTCTTC.

This chain uses TRBV3-1 with TRBJ1-6; D gene uncertain. This CDR3 is 15 amino acids long. Germline lookup yields CDR1 LGHDT and CDR2 YNNKEL (reference sequence). Trimming cost V 1 base and J 10 bases, with 14 bases left between them. The CDR3 protein is CASSQAGSSSSPLHF. The CDR3, as DNA: TGTGCCAGCAGCCAAGCTGGGAGTTCCAGCTCACCCCTCCACTTT.

The chain couples TRBV7-2 to TRBJ2-7, with 9 bases that match TRBD2. V was pared by 7 bases and J by 5 bases, with 6 bases of the junction left unmatched. Germline CDR1 reads SGHTA; CDR2 reads FQGNSA. The CDR3 totals 13 residues. The chain's CDR3 is CASKGLASNEQYF. The CDR3, as DNA: TGTGCCAGCAAAGGACTAGCGTCGAACGAGCAGTACTTC.

The chain employs TRBV7-2 and TRBJ2-1; tentatively, D is TRBD1 or TRBD2 (5 bases each). In germline, CDR1 is SGHTA, CDR2 FQGNSA. The CDR3 consists of 13 residues. The V and J ends lost 5 bases and 5 bases respectively, with 10 bases between them. The CDR3 spells CASSPGPNNEQFF. Written as DNA, the CDR3 is TGTGCCAGCAGCCCGGGACCGAACAATGAGCAGTTCTTC. The complete variable domain, with remaining parts taken from reference TRBV7-2 and TRBJ2-1, reads GAGVSQSPSNKVTEKGKDVELRCDPISGHTALYWYRQSLGQGLEFLIYFQGNSAPDKSGLPSDRFSAERTGGSVSTLTIQRTQQEDSAVYLCASSPGPNNEQFFGPGTRLTVL.

The chain is built from TRBV20-1 and TRBJ1-3; the match to TRBD1 covers 7 bases. Germline loops: CDR1 DFQATT, CDR2 SNEGSKA (reference sequence). The CDR3 has 13 residues. With 5 bases clipped from V and 4 bases from J, the junction kept 5 bases outside the gene matches. CDR3 in amino acids: CSAAQGYGNTIYF. The CDR3 nucleotides read TGCAGTGCTGCACAGGGGTACGGAAACACCATATATTTT.

This clonotype was seen more than once but under ten times. The rearrangement joins TRBV15 to TRBJ2-3; weak D call: TRBD2 (6 bases). The V end was cut by 3 bases, the J end by 1 base, with 8 bases between. Looked up from germline, CDR1 is LNHNV and CDR2 is YYDKDF (reference sequence). The CDR3 runs to 14 residues. The CDR3 DNA follows: TGTGCCACCAGCAGGCGGAGGGGCACAGATACGCAGTATTTT. Encoded protein: CATSRRRGTDTQYF.

The genes are TRBV29-1 and TRBJ2-2; the match to TRBD1 covers 7 bases. Germline CDR1 and CDR2: SQVTM and ANQGSEA. The J segment lost 6 bases and the V segment lost 6 bases, leaving 4 bases of the junction unmatched. This CDR3 comprises 12 residues. The CDR3 region has the DNA TGCAGCGTCAGAGGGACAGCCGGGGAGCTGTTTTTT. It codes for CSVRGTAGELFF.

A few counts support this clonotype. The chain combines TRBV7-9 with TRBJ2-3; D might be TRBD1 (5 bases). CDR1 and CDR2 (germline): SEHNR, FQNEAQ (reference sequence). This CDR3 has 14 residues. V lost 3 bases and J 2 bases, leaving 9 bases between the germline ends. The CDR3 DNA sequence: TGTGCCAGCAGCTTGGCAGGGTTCACAGATACGCAGTATTTT. This encodes CASSLAGFTDTQYF.

This chain connects TRBV19 to TRBJ2-7; 7 bases are a match to TRBD2. The CDR3 has 15 residues. CDR1 and CDR2 (germline): LNHDA, SQIVND (reference sequence). Unmatched junction bases numbered 10, after V lost 6 bases and J lost 2 bases. The CDR3 DNA reads as TGTGCCAGTAGGCTGGGGAGGGGTTTGACCTACGAGCAGTACTTC. Protein sequence: CASRLGRGLTYEQYF.

This CDR3 is CASSLASGSNTIYF. The CDR3 DNA sequence: TGTGCCAGCAGTTTAGCATCGGGGTCGAACACCATATATTTT. The chain uses TRBV12-3 or TRBV12-4 and TRBJ1-3; D gene unclear. V was cut by 0 bases and J by 7 bases, with 10 bases left in between. The CDR3 covers 14 residues.

This clonotype came up a few times. The chain is built from TRBV20-1 and TRBJ1-2; D is ambiguous. CDR1 is DFQATT, CDR2 SNEGSKA, per germline (reference sequence). The length of the CDR3 is 17 residues. V lost 5 bases, J lost 6 bases, and 28 bases lay in between. CDR3 sequence: CSAREGKLLRERDGYTF. As DNA, the CDR3 is TGCAGTGCTCGGGAGGGAAAACTGCTCCGCGAAAGGGATGGCTACACCTTC.